Below, one TCR beta chain is given with its context. The CDR3 spans 16 residues. V was shortened by 0 bases and J by 0 bases, with 11 bases between the two germline ends. Germline CDR1 reads KGHSH; CDR2 reads LQKENI. This sample is drawn from a study of blood T cell repertoires in COVID-19. Overall study: The United States, Italy and Spain supplied acute and convalescent COVID-19 samples. Sources were T cells, B-cell-depleted T cells, or PBMCs; the material itself was cDNA or gDNA.

Under the authors' procedure: Estimated nucleated cell counts came from reference gene primer amplification. Data came from immunoSEQ multiplex PCR; TCRdb stores just in-frame clones and leaves some out. V and J calls and clone size are those listed in that table; D and trimming were worked out from the DNA. In the table there are tens of thousands of clones, 86% of which are singletons. Specimen: peripheral blood. This TCR came from a man younger than 45 with acute or convalescent COVID-19. V usage is TRBV18 and J usage is TRBJ1-2, with D unclear. The CDR3 bases are TGTGCCAGCTCACCACCAGGCAGCGGAGCTAACTATGGCTACACCTTC. This sequence encodes CASSPPGSGANYGYTF.